This passage covers 5 T cell receptor beta chains from one sample sequenced in a study of T cell responses to AZD1222 COVID-19 vaccine. The data were produced by immunoSEQ multiplex PCR, yet TCRdb's version contains in-frame clones alone and is incomplete. The sample has around 120,000 clones; around 93% are singletons. The sequenced sample was peripheral blood, obtained on day 0 of AZD1222 vaccination. Source of these receptors: an adult in good health.

The chain carries TRBV7-2 and TRBJ1-4, with D tentatively TRBD1 (6 bases). Trimming took off 4 bases at V and 5 bases at J, with 11 bases between the two ends. Germline loops: CDR1 SGHTA, CDR2 FQGNSA. The CDR3 length is 14 residues. This CDR3 reads CASSSGGGNEKLFF. The CDR3 bases are TGTGCCAGCAGCTCGGGGGGCGGGAATGAAAAACTGTTTTTT.

The chain combines TRBV28 with TRBJ2-5, with 8 bases that match TRBD2. The CDR3 spans 15 residues. V lost 7 bases to trimming and J lost 2 bases; unmatched junction nucleotides: 9. Per the germline V gene, CDR1 is MDHEN and CDR2 is SYDVKM. The CDR3 reads CASTLRLARQETQYF. In nucleotides, the CDR3 is TGTGCCAGCACTCTCAGACTAGCGAGACAAGAGACCCAGTACTTC.

The genes are TRBV7-9 and TRBJ2-1, with D possibly being TRBD1 (7 bases). The CDR3 consists of 16 residues. V gave up 10 bases and J gave up 3 bases, with 22 bases separating them. CDR1 and CDR2 from the germline V gene are SEHNR and FQNEAQ (reference sequence). The CDR3 region has the DNA TGTGCCACCAGGGGGGATACTAGATCTCTCTACAATGAGCAGTTCTTC. Translated, it gives CATRGDTRSLYNEQFF.

The V and J genes are TRBV4-3 and TRBJ2-7, with D maybe TRBD2 (5 bases). Germline CDR1 is LGHNA and CDR2 is YSLEER. The CDR3 has 14 residues. V shed 0 bases and J shed 3 bases, with 9 bases lying between them. The CDR3, as DNA: TGCGCCAGCAGCCAAGATCCGGGGTACTACGAGCAGTACTTC. This gives the protein CASSQDPGYYEQYF.

This clone was seen a single time. The rearrangement joins TRBV6-2 or TRBV6-3 to TRBJ1-5; the D is unclear. V was shortened by 2 bases and J by 3 bases, with 14 bases between the two germline ends. Germline values: CDR1 MNHEY, CDR2 SVGEGT. The CDR3 extends over 16 amino acids. In DNA, the CDR3 is TGTGCCAGCAGTTACGGTTCTTGGGAACTCAATCAGCCCCAGCATTTT. Protein product: CASSYGSWELNQPQHF.